This TCR beta chain was captured in a study of cytomegalovirus exposure and HLA in healthy donors. PCR involved 60 Vbeta and 13 Jbeta primers. Measured with immunoSEQ multiplex PCR; TCRdb has only the in-frame clones, and not every one. The top ten clones hold roughly 1.4% of a sample with around 190,000 clones, about 9% of them seen once. The donors, nominally healthy at sampling, likely had unrecorded immune exposures. CDR1 SGHDT and CDR2 YYEEEE come from the germline V gene. V dropped 3 bases and J dropped 4; count of bases not matched to a gene: 7. The CDR3 consists of 15 residues. The source is a woman aged 30 to 39 in good health and CMV-seropositive. The rearrangement links TRBV5-6 to TRBJ2-1, with 7 nucleotides matching TRBD2. The sample consisted of PBMCs. The CDR3 sequence is CASSYWTRGYNEQFF. The CDR3 coding sequence is TGTGCCAGCAGCTACTGGACTAGAGGGTACAATGAGCAGTTCTTC.